The present entry profiles one TCR beta chain with its context. Its target is not known. V dropped 4 bases and J dropped 5; count of bases not matched to a gene: 9. Looked up from germline, CDR1 is MGHRA and CDR2 is YSYEKL. The CDR3 extends over 15 amino acids. The data derive from a study of T-cell reconstitution after alpha-beta-depleted transplantation in children. Study results and limitations: As was reported, about two months after transplant, alpha-beta T cells came from several hundred expanded graft clones. Surviving thymic progenitors and recipient T cells were the source of high TCRbeta diversity at day 60 in some patients.

Unique molecular identifiers featured in how the TCRbeta library was prepared. MiXCR, run by TCRdb on the PCR reads, gives a single entry per CDR3 protein. The sample yields 550,000 to 600,000 distinct CDR3 sequences, 23% seen once. This specimen consisted of PBMCs, mostly from graft donor cells, obtained 360 days after TCRalphabeta/CD19-depleted stem cell transplant. V gene TRBV4-1 combines with J gene TRBJ2-5, with 8 bases matching TRBD2. This clonotype originated in a boy younger than two who had a stem cell transplant for acute myeloid leukemia, so the T cells may come from the graft donor. The CDR3 sequence is CASSPLGSGGETQYF. CDR3 DNA sequence: TGCGCCAGCAGCCCTCTGGGATCGGGAGGGGAGACCCAGTACTTC.